One sample yielded the 9 T cell receptor beta chains listed below, sequenced in a study of T-cell memory formation after mild COVID-19 (dated by TCRdb to the early 2020s). Library construction relied on 5' RACE. This sample was sequenced with an Illumina NovaSeq 6000. TCRdb redid the processing of the public reads, applying fastp at Q25 and MiXCR, and retained in-frame beta chains. Here each entry gathers all rows of one CDR3 protein and keeps the most common genes and DNA. The table for this sample lists around 300,000 distinct CDR3 sequences; approximately 15% of them were counted only once. The ten largest clones represent roughly 21% of the sample. The sequencing sample was made of PBMCs or a T cell subset sorted from them (not recorded which). These receptors were taken from a young man who had mild COVID-19 (a few samples of this study predate the infection). The sample titles of this study are shuffled in the database, so cell type and time point are left out; the donor was told from shared clones.

The V gene is TRBV7-2, the J gene TRBJ2-3; TRBD2 agrees at 7 bases. Per the germline V gene, CDR1 is SGHTA and CDR2 is FQGNSA. There are 16 residues in the CDR3. The V segment lost 0 bases and the J segment 2 bases; nucleotides outside the gene matches: 5. The CDR3 loop reads CASSLARGDVTDTQYF. The CDR3 DNA reads as TGTGCCAGCAGCTTAGCACGGGGGGATGTCACAGATACGCAGTATTTT.

This clonotype was counted between two and nine times. This chain joins TRBV20-1 and TRBJ1-5; TRBD1 is a possible D gene (6 bases). The CDR3 totals 16 residues. V was shortened by 0 bases and J by 3 bases, with 15 bases between the two germline ends. Germline V CDR1 and CDR2: DFQATT, SNEGSKA (reference sequence). The CDR3 is CSARDLRQGNNQPQHF. The CDR3 coding sequence is TGCAGTGCTAGAGATCTTAGGCAGGGGAACAATCAGCCCCAGCATTTT.

The chain uses TRBV6-5 and TRBJ1-2; unclear D gene. The CDR3 is 14 residues long. Trimming shortened V by 4 bases and J by 0 bases, and 9 bases separated the two germline ends. Germline CDR1 and CDR2: MNHEY and SVGAGI. The CDR3 spells CASSLFGANYGYTF. DNA of the CDR3: TGTGCCAGCAGTTTATTTGGAGCTAACTATGGCTACACCTTC.

The V call is TRBV11-2, the J call TRBJ1-3, with unresolved D. The germline gives CDR1 SGHAT, CDR2 FQNNGV. Trimming stripped 5 bases from V and 0 bases from J, with 11 bases between. The CDR3 runs to 15 residues. CDR3 residues: CASSPSRASGNTIYF. CDR3 coding DNA: TGTGCCAGCAGCCCCAGCCGGGCCTCTGGAAACACCATATATTTT.

The chain employs TRBV2 and TRBJ2-7; 7 positions agree with TRBD1. The CDR3 covers 13 residues. The ends lost 1 base at V and 4 bases at J; junction bases unmatched: 1. Germline assignment: CDR1 SNHLY and CDR2 FYNNEI. The CDR3 protein is CASSEGDSYEQYF. CDR3 sequence (DNA): TGTGCCAGCAGTGAAGGGGACAGTTACGAGCAGTACTTC.

V is TRBV4-1 and J is TRBJ1-4, with D unresolved. Deletions cut 6 bases from V and 8 bases from J, with 19 bases between. The germline V gene has CDR1 MGHRA and CDR2 YSYEKL. CDR3 length: 15 amino acids. CDR3 coding DNA: TGCGCCAGCAGGCCCCGAGGCAGTTTGGAGGAAAAACTGTTTTTT. Translation gives CASRPRGSLEEKLFF.

J is TRBJ2-2 and V is TRBV11-2; a weak D match, TRBD2 (6 bases). The CDR3 contains 14 residues. Germline V gives CDR1 SGHAT, CDR2 FQNNGV. V was clipped by 3 bases and J by 7 bases, with 12 bases between them. In DNA form, the CDR3 reads TGTGCCAGCAGCTTGTGGGGAGGCGGCGGGGAGCTGTTTTTT. It encodes CASSLWGGGGELFF.

This clonotype was seen a handful of times. The CDR3 reads CAIRRRTGAEYEQYF. The CDR3 coding sequence is TGTGCCATCAGGCGCCGAACAGGGGCGGAGTACGAGCAGTACTTC. The rearrangement joins TRBV10-3 to TRBJ2-7, with 7 bases lining up with TRBD1. The CDR3 consists of 15 residues. Germline values: CDR1 ENHRY, CDR2 SYGVKD. Trimming took 6 bases from V and 4 from J; bases not matched to a gene: 12.

About this clonotype: At one boundary the junction diverges from the germline segment, which might be a read error. This CDR3 reads CASTLGGAKNIQYF. The DNA for the CDR3 is TGTGCCAGCACCTTGGGAGGGGCCAAAAACATTCAGTACTTC. This chain connects TRBV5-5 to TRBJ2-4; 7 nucleotides align to TRBD2. The CDR3 has 14 residues. Germline V CDR1 and CDR2: SGHKS, YYEKEE (reference sequence). Variable domain in full (rest from reference TRBV5-5 and TRBJ2-4): DAGVTQSPTHLIKTRGQQVTLRCSPISGHKSVSWYQQVLGQGPQFIFQYYEKEERGRGNFPDRFSARQFPNYSSELNVNALLLGDSALYLCASTLGGAKNIQYFGAGTRLSVL.